Each of the 11 T cell receptor beta chains below was sequenced from the same sample in a study of shared clonotypes between healthy human individuals. The repertoire was sequenced with immunoSEQ multiplex PCR; TCRdb's copy has only in-frame clones and lacks some. This sample has about 680,000 clones, with about three quarters found just once. Sequenced: memory CD4+ T cells sorted from blood. Subset given: CD45RA-negative fraction. Receptors were obtained from a woman aged 25 to 39 in good health.

The V and J genes are TRBV5-4 and TRBJ1-5, with unresolved D. Germline V gene sequence: CDR1 SGHNT, CDR2 YYREEE (reference sequence). CDR3 length: 15 amino acids. The V end lost 0 bases, the J end lost 0 bases, and 7 bases lay between the germline ends. CDR3 DNA: TGTGCCAGCAGCTTGGCCCCGAATAGCAATCAGCCCCAGCATTTT. It specifies CASSLAPNSNQPQHF.

The V and J genes are TRBV2 and TRBJ1-5; no reliable D call. This CDR3 region has 11 residues. With 6 bases removed from V and 3 bases from J, the gap between germline ends came to 3 bases. CDR1 is SNHLY, CDR2 FYNNEI, per germline. CDR3 bases: TGTGCCAGCAGAGACAATCAGCCCCAGCATTTT. Protein product: CASRDNQPQHF.

The chain has TRBV5-8 and TRBJ2-1; perhaps TRBD1 as D (6 bases). Germline V CDR1 and CDR2: SGHTS, YDEGEE. The CDR3 runs to 15 residues. Trimming pared 2 bases from V and 8 bases from J, leaving 17 bases between. DNA of the CDR3: TGTGCCAGCAGCTTAGGGTTTCCCCGGACAGATGAGCAGTTCTTC. This codes for CASSLGFPRTDEQFF.

The chain employs TRBV27 and TRBJ1-1; D not resolved. Deletions cut 0 bases from V and 1 base from J, with 9 bases between. This CDR3 has 15 residues. Germline values: CDR1 MNHEY, CDR2 SMNVEV (reference sequence). CDR3 DNA sequence: TGTGCCAGCAGTTTATCTGGACTGCGGAACACTGAAGCTTTCTTT. As protein: CASSLSGLRNTEAFF.

The rearrangement joins TRBV7-9 to TRBJ1-2; D remains ambiguous. Trimming took 2 bases from V and 0 from J, leaving 7 bases between them. CDR3 size: 14 residues. Germline-derived CDR1 and CDR2 are SEHNR and FQNEAQ (reference sequence). DNA for the CDR3: TGTGCCAGCAGCTTAAGCAATTCTAACTATGGCTACACCTTC. As protein: CASSLSNSNYGYTF.

The rearrangement uses TRBV19 and TRBJ2-1; D unclear. Trimming left V 8 bases short and J 8 bases short, with 13 bases between. Germline loops: CDR1 LNHDA, CDR2 SQIVND (reference sequence). The CDR3 extends over 12 amino acids. For the CDR3, the DNA is TGTGCCAGTTCCAGAAGACGGGATGAGCAGTTCTTC. It specifies CASSRRRDEQFF.

V and J are TRBV29-1 and TRBJ2-5; TRBD1 aligns across 11 bases. Per the germline V gene, CDR1 is SQVTM and CDR2 is ANQGSEA. This CDR3 has 16 residues. V trimming: 7 bases; J trimming: 5 bases; junction bases outside the gene matches: 15. Written as DNA, the CDR3 is TGCAGCGCCCAGGCTGGGACAGGGGGTGCAGGCGAGACCCAGTACTTC. Protein product: CSAQAGTGGAGETQYF.

The V and J genes are TRBV10-3 and TRBJ1-4, with 9 bases that match TRBD1. In germline, CDR1 is ENHRY, CDR2 SYGVKD. The CDR3 contains 15 residues. J lost 3 bases, V lost 4 bases, and 3 bases had no gene match. CDR3 sequence reads: CAISARTGANEKLFF. In DNA, the CDR3 is TGTGCCATCAGTGCCAGGACAGGGGCTAATGAAAAACTGTTTTTT.

The rearrangement joins TRBV6-6 to TRBJ2-7; 8 bases match TRBD2. The CDR3 covers 14 residues. Germline-derived CDR1 and CDR2 are MNHNY and SVGAGI (reference sequence). V lost 4 bases, J lost 2 bases, and 4 bases stayed unmatched. The CDR3 reads CASSSQAGAYEQYF. DNA of the CDR3: TGTGCCAGCAGTTCCCAAGCGGGAGCCTACGAGCAGTACTTC.

CDR3: CASTSDRGVSGNTIYF. Written as DNA, the CDR3 is TGTGCCAGCACCTCGGACAGGGGAGTCTCTGGAAACACCATATATTTT. The V call is TRBV2, the J call TRBJ1-3; TRBD1 agrees at 9 bases. V was clipped by 7 bases and J by 0 bases; unmatched bases: 7. The CDR3 runs to 16 residues. Germline-derived CDR1 and CDR2 are SNHLY and FYNNEI.

V and J are TRBV6-5 and TRBJ1-4, with TRBD1 as a possible D gene (6 bases). This CDR3 region has 16 residues. Germline assignment: CDR1 MNHEY and CDR2 SVGAGI. The V gene lost 3 bases and the J gene lost 5 bases, with 16 bases spanning the gap. The CDR3 coding sequence is TGTGCCAGCAGTTATGCTTCAGGGGCCCTGAATGAAAAACTGTTTTTT. It yields the protein CASSYASGALNEKLFF.